The 25 T cell receptor beta chains listed next were all sequenced from one sample in a study of T cell responses to AZD1222 COVID-19 vaccine. Method: immunoSEQ multiplex PCR; TCRdb's copy keeps in-frame clones and lacks some. The sample holds 110,000 or so clones, more than 80% seen once. Sequences were derived from peripheral blood, sampled on day 0 of AZD1222 vaccination. Receptors were obtained from an adult in good health.

V usage is TRBV5-8 and J usage is TRBJ1-5; TRBD1 is a possible D gene (5 bases). This CDR3 spans 10 amino acids. V was pared by 7 bases and J by 7 bases, with 6 bases between. Per the germline V gene, CDR1 is SGHTS and CDR2 is YDEGEE. This CDR3 reads CASGAQPQHF. In DNA form, the CDR3 reads TGTGCCAGCGGGGCGCAGCCCCAGCATTTT.

There are a few counts of this clone. The CDR3 DNA sequence: TGTGCCAGCAGCCAGGCGAACATTCAGTACTTC. It specifies CASSQANIQYF. The V gene is TRBV3-1 (or the pseudogene TRBV3-2), the J gene TRBJ2-4; no definite D call. Between the trimmed V and J ends, which lost 3 bases and 7 bases, there was a span of 4 bases. This CDR3 comprises 11 residues. Germline values: CDR1 LGHDT, CDR2 YNNKEL (reference sequence).

The genes are TRBV2 and TRBJ1-2; a weak D match, TRBD1 (6 bases). The CDR3 spans 13 residues. The V gene lost 9 bases and the J gene lost 0 bases, with 11 bases spanning the gap. Germline CDR1 is SNHLY and CDR2 is FYNNEI. CDR3 amino acids: CASRQEANYGYTF. In DNA form, the CDR3 reads TGTGCCAGTCGACAGGAAGCTAACTATGGCTACACCTTC. Full variable domain (remainder filled in from reference TRBV2 and TRBJ1-2): EPEVTQTPSHQVTQMGQEVILRCVPISNHLYFYWYRQILGQKVEFLVSFYNNEISEKSEIFDDQFSVERPDGSNFTLKIRSTKLEDSAMYFCASRQEANYGYTFGSGTRLTVV.

This clone was seen just once. The chain uses TRBV7-2 and TRBJ2-5, with TRBD1 matching 10 bases. Germline loops: CDR1 SGHTA, CDR2 FQGNSA. The CDR3 covers 14 residues. J gave up 5 bases and V 5 bases, and 5 bases lay outside the gene matches. The CDR3, as DNA: TGTGCCAGCAGCATTGGGACAGGGGTCGAGACCCAGTACTTC. Translated, it gives CASSIGTGVETQYF.

V is TRBV30 and J is TRBJ1-2; no definite D call. Germline V CDR1 and CDR2: GTSNPN, SVGIG (reference sequence). Trimming removed 0 bases from V and 4 bases from J, with 15 bases in between. The CDR3 has 15 amino acids. CDR3 in amino acids: CAWSVSTRGGYGYTF. CDR3 bases: TGTGCCTGGAGTGTAAGTACCCGAGGAGGCTATGGCTACACCTTC.

This rearrangement joins TRBV12-3 or TRBV12-4 to TRBJ1-2, with 8 bases aligning to TRBD1. V was clipped by 6 bases and J by 5 bases; unmatched bases: 5. This CDR3 spans 13 amino acids. The CDR3 nucleotides read TGTGCCAGCAGAAGGACAGGGAGTTATGGCTACACCTTC. It yields the protein CASRRTGSYGYTF.

The chain recombines TRBV7-2 with TRBJ2-6; the match to TRBD1 covers 12 bases. This CDR3 region has 18 residues. The J segment lost 2 bases and the V segment lost 5 bases, leaving 7 bases of the junction unmatched. The germline V gene has CDR1 SGHTA and CDR2 FQGNSA. In DNA, the CDR3 is TGTGCCAGCAGCCCGAGGGACAGGGGGCGCCCTGGGGCCAACGTCCTGACTTTC. As protein: CASSPRDRGRPGANVLTF.

The V gene is TRBV5-1, the J gene TRBJ2-1, with 12 bases lining up with TRBD1. The V and J ends lost 3 bases and 9 bases, in that order; junction bases with no gene match: 10. This CDR3 has 16 residues. CDR1 is SGHRS, CDR2 YFSETQ, per germline. Here the CDR3 reads CASSSTGTGGFGEQFF. Written as DNA, the CDR3 is TGCGCCAGCAGCTCAACCGGGACAGGGGGCTTCGGTGAGCAGTTCTTC.

V usage is TRBV28 and J usage is TRBJ2-1; TRBD1 is a possible D gene (6 bases). Germline assignment: CDR1 MDHEN and CDR2 SYDVKM. With 2 bases removed from V and 7 bases from J, the gap between germline ends came to 21 bases. The CDR3 consists of 17 residues. In DNA, the CDR3 is TGTGCCAGCAGTTTAATTCGGGGCAGGGGAAAGAGAAATGAGCAGTTCTTC. Its translation is CASSLIRGRGKRNEQFF.

Only a few counts were recorded for this clone. The V gene is TRBV2, the J gene TRBJ2-6; D may be TRBD1 (5 bases). Looked up from germline, CDR1 is SNHLY and CDR2 is FYNNEI. V was shortened by 3 bases and J by 3 bases, with 9 bases between the two germline ends. The CDR3 length is 15 residues. CDR3 coding DNA: TGTGCCAGCAGTGATCAGGGAAGTGGGGCCAACGTCCTGACTTTC. It encodes CASSDQGSGANVLTF.

V usage is TRBV28 and J usage is TRBJ2-7; D not certain. The CDR3 length is 11 residues. In germline, CDR1 is MDHEN, CDR2 SYDVKM. V lost 10 bases and J 5 bases, leaving 12 bases between the germline ends. CDR3 sequence (DNA): TGTGCCACCCTCCTCGTAAACGAGCAGTACTTC. It yields the protein CATLLVNEQYF.

V is TRBV9 and J is TRBJ2-5; D might be TRBD1 (7 bases). The germline gives CDR1 SGDLS, CDR2 YYNGEE. CDR3 length: 13 residues. V lost 4 bases to trimming and J lost 4 bases, with 11 bases between them. Here the CDR3 reads CASSPGGRETQYF. In DNA, the CDR3 is TGTGCCAGCAGCCCAGGGGGGCGAGAGACCCAGTACTTC.

The chain links TRBV11-2 to TRBJ1-2, with D unresolved. Germline CDR1 is SGHAT and CDR2 is FQNNGV. The CDR3 is made up of 14 amino acids. V lost 5 bases and J 5 bases, leaving 15 bases between the germline ends. DNA for the CDR3: TGTGCCAGCAGCCCCCCGGGCAGCCTTTATGGCTACACCTTC. This codes for CASSPPGSLYGYTF.

This chain connects TRBV19 to TRBJ2-1; D gene ambiguous. Germline CDR1 and CDR2: LNHDA and SQIVND (reference sequence). This CDR3 region has 15 residues. Trimming removed 5 bases at V and 9 bases at J, with 20 bases between. The CDR3 DNA is TGTGCCAGTAGTTTCGGGCTTATGTCGACGGGTGAGCAGTTCTTC. Its protein product is CASSFGLMSTGEQFF.

This clone was detected only once. This chain uses TRBV7-2 with TRBJ1-1, with D tentatively TRBD1 (5 bases). Germline V CDR1 and CDR2: SGHTA, FQGNSA. With 2 bases removed from V and 1 base from J, the gap between germline ends came to 8 bases. The CDR3 is 14 amino acids. The CDR3 DNA reads as TGTGCCAGCAGCTTACTGGGGGGGAACACTGAAGCTTTCTTT. Its translation is CASSLLGGNTEAFF.

V gene TRBV28 combines with J gene TRBJ1-1; D remains ambiguous. With 5 bases removed from V and 0 bases from J, the gap between germline ends came to 19 bases. The germline CDR1 and CDR2 sequences are MDHEN and SYDVKM. The CDR3 sequence is 17 residues long. The CDR3 sequence: CASSRPGTPTMNTEAFF. CDR3 bases: TGTGCCAGCAGTCGCCCCGGCACGCCGACTATGAACACTGAAGCTTTCTTT. Filled out from reference TRBV28 and TRBJ1-1, the complete variable domain reads DVKVTQSSRYLVKRTGEKVFLECVQDMDHENMFWYRQDPGLGLRLIYFSYDVKMKEKGDIPEGYSVSREKKERFSLILESASTNQTSMYLCASSRPGTPTMNTEAFFGQGTRLTVV.

The rearrangement uses TRBV6-6 and TRBJ2-1; 7 bases are a match to TRBD2. V lost 5 bases to trimming and J lost 6 bases; unmatched junction nucleotides: 16. The V gene's germline CDR1 is MNHNY and CDR2 SVGAGI (reference sequence). The CDR3 loop spans 17 amino acids. The CDR3 bases are TGTGCCAGCAGTCAACTCCCGGGACTACAGGCACTCAATGAGCAGTTCTTC. It specifies CASSQLPGLQALNEQFF.

This sequence joins TRBV6-5 and TRBJ1-5; D remains ambiguous. The CDR3 runs 15 residues. Trimming cost V 2 bases and J 2 bases, with 10 bases left between them. Per the germline V gene, CDR1 is MNHEY and CDR2 is SVGAGI. The DNA for the CDR3 is TGTGCCAGCAGTTACACCGGGGATCGCAATCAGCCCCAGCATTTT. Encoded protein: CASSYTGDRNQPQHF.

J is TRBJ2-3 and V is TRBV7-2, with unresolved D. This CDR3 spans 13 amino acids. The ends were cut back, 4 bases at V and 2 bases at J, with 7 bases in the middle. Looked up from germline, CDR1 is SGHTA and CDR2 is FQGNSA. The CDR3 DNA reads as TGTGCCAGCAGCTCGGGCCCCACAGATACGCAGTATTTT. Its protein is CASSSGPTDTQYF.

This chain links TRBV13 with TRBJ1-1; D is uncertain. Germline CDR1 and CDR2: PRHDT and FYEKMQ (reference sequence). CDR3 length equals 13 residues. With 0 bases removed from V and 4 bases from J, the gap between germline ends came to 6 bases. The CDR3 reads CASSLGSFTEAFF. Written as DNA, the CDR3 is TGTGCCAGCAGCTTAGGCTCGTTCACTGAAGCTTTCTTT. Filled out from reference TRBV13 and TRBJ1-1, the complete variable domain reads AAGVIQSPRHLIKEKRETATLKCYPIPRHDTVYWYQQGPGQDPQFLISFYEKMQSDKGSIPDRFSAQQFSDYHSELNMSSLELGDSALYFCASSLGSFTEAFFGQGTRLTVV.

The rearrangement joins TRBV5-1 to TRBJ1-2; D gene uncertain. Germline CDR1 is SGHRS and CDR2 is YFSETQ. This CDR3 region has 13 residues. Trimming cost V 4 bases and J 4 bases, with 11 bases left between them. The CDR3 region is CASSLDGTYGYTF. The CDR3 coding sequence is TGCGCCAGCAGCCTGGACGGAACCTATGGCTACACCTTC.

The chain joins TRBV6-1 to TRBJ2-3, with D perhaps being TRBD1 or TRBD2 (5 bases each). V lost 1 base, J lost 1 base, and 9 bases lay in between. Per the germline V gene, CDR1 is MNHNS and CDR2 is SASEGT. CDR3 length: 15 residues. This CDR3 is CASSEGLGGTDTQYF. As DNA, the CDR3 is TGTGCCAGCAGTGAAGGTCTGGGGGGCACAGATACGCAGTATTTT.

The chain employs TRBV2 and TRBJ2-2; 10 bases are a match to TRBD1. The germline gives CDR1 SNHLY, CDR2 FYNNEI. The CDR3 is made up of 18 amino acids. With 6 bases clipped from V and 4 bases from J, the junction kept 14 bases outside the gene matches. The CDR3 here is CASRYLIGTGALTGELFF. CDR3 nucleotide sequence: TGTGCCAGCAGATACTTGATCGGGACAGGGGCTCTCACCGGGGAGCTGTTTTTT.

The V gene is TRBV19, the J gene TRBJ2-3; perhaps TRBD1 as D (6 bases). The CDR3 has 16 amino acids. Trimming took 6 bases from V and 6 from J, leaving 22 bases between them. The germline V gene has CDR1 LNHDA and CDR2 SQIVND (reference sequence). CDR3 amino acids: CASRTWDTRKADTQYF. The DNA of the CDR3 is TGTGCCAGTAGAACCTGGGACACCCGTAAAGCCGATACGCAGTATTTT. Filled out from reference TRBV19 and TRBJ2-3, the complete variable domain reads DGGITQSPKYLFRKEGQNVTLSCEQNLNHDAMYWYRQDPGQGLRLIYYSQIVNDFQKGDIAEGYSVSREKKESFPLTVTSAQKNPTAFYLCASRTWDTRKADTQYFGPGTRLTVL.

This clone came up a few times. The chain recombines TRBV5-6 with TRBJ2-7, with a tentative D call TRBD2 (5 bases). Germline V gives CDR1 SGHDT, CDR2 YYEEEE. This CDR3 region has 13 residues. The V gene lost 5 bases and the J gene lost 2 bases, with 11 bases spanning the gap. This CDR3 reads CASRQLGAYEQYF. The CDR3 DNA follows: TGTGCCAGCAGACAACTAGGAGCCTACGAGCAGTACTTC.